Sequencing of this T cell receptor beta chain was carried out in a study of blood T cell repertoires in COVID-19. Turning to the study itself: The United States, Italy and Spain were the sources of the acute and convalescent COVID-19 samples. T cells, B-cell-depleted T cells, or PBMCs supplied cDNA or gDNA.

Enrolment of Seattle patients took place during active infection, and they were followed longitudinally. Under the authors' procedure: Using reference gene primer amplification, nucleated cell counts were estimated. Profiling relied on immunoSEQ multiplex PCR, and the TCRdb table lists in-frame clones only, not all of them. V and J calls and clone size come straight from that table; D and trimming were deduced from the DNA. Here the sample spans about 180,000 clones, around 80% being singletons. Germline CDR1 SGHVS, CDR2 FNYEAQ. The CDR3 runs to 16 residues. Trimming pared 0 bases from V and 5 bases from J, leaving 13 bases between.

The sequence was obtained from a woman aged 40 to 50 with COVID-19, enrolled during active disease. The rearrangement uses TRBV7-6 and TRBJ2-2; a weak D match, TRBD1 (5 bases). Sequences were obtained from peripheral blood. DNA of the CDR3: TGTGCCAGCAGCTTAGCGCCCGGCAGGGTAACCGGGGAGCTGTTTTTT. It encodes CASSLAPGRVTGELFF.